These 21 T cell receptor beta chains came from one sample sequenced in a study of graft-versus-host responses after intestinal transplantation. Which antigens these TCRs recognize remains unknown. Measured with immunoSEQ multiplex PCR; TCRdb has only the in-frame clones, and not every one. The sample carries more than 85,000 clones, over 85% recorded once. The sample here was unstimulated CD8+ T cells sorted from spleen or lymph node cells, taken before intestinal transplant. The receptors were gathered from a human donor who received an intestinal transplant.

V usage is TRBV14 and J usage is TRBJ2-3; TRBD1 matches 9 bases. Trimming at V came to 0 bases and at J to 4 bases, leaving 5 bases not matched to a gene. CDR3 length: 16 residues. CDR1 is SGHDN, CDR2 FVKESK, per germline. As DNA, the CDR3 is TGTGCCAGCAGCCAAGAGGGGGGACAGGGTGCAGATACGCAGTATTTT. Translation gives CASSQEGGQGADTQYF. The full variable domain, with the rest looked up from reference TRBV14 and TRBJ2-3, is EAGVTQFPSHSVIEKGQTVTLRCDPISGHDNLYWYRRVMGKEIKFLLHFVKESKQDESGMPNNRFLAERTGGTYSTLKVQPAELEDSGVYFCASSQEGGQGADTQYFGPGTRLTVL.

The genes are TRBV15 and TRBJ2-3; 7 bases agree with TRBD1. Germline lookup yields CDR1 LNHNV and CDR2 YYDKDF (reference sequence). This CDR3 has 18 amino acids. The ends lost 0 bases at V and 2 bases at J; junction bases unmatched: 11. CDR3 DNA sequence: TGTGCCACCAGCAGAGATGGGGGCCACAGGGGATACACAGATACGCAGTATTTT. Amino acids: CATSRDGGHRGYTDTQYF.

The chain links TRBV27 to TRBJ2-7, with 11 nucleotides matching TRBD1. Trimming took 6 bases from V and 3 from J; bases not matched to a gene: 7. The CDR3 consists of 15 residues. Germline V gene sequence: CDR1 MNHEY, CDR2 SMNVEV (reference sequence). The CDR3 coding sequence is TGTGCCAGCAGCTACAGGGACAGGGGGATCTACGAGCAGTACTTC. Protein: CASSYRDRGIYEQYF.

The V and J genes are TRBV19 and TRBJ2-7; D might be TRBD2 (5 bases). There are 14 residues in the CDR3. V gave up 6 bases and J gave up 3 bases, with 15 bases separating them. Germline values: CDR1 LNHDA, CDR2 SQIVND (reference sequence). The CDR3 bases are TGTGCCAGTAGCACCCAAGGGAGTTTCTACGAGCAGTACTTC. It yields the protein CASSTQGSFYEQYF.

The CDR3 region has the DNA TGTGCCTGGAGTTTGGCAGGGGAAGGGTATGGCTACACCTTC. This translates into CAWSLAGEGYGYTF. V and J are TRBV30 and TRBJ1-2, with D perhaps TRBD1 (6 bases). V lost 2 bases, J lost 5 bases, and 15 bases lay in between. Per germline, CDR1 GTSNPN and CDR2 SVGIG (reference sequence). The CDR3 is 14 residues long.

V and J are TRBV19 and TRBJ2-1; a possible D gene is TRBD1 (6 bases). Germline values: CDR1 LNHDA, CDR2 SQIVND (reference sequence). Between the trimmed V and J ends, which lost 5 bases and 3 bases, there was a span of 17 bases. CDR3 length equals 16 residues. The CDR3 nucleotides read TGTGCCAGTAGTCTATACTGGGACACCCTCTACAATGAGCAGTTCTTC. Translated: CASSLYWDTLYNEQFF.

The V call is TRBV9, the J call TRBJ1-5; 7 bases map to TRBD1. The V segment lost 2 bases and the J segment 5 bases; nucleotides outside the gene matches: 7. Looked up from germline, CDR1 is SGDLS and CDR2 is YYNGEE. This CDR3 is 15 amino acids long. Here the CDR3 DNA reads TGTGCCAGCAGCGTCTCGGGACAGCGACATCAGCCCCAGCATTTT. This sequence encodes CASSVSGQRHQPQHF.

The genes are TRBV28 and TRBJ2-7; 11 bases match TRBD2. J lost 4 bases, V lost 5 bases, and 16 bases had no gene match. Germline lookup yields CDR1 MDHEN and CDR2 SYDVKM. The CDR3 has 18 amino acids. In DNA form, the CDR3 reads TGTGCCAGCAGTCTACTAGCGGGAGTCCCGGAGTCCTCTTACGAGCAGTACTTC. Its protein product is CASSLLAGVPESSYEQYF.

The CDR3 is CSGRGLNTGELFF. CDR3 in DNA: TGCAGCGGTCGGGGCCTAAACACCGGGGAGCTGTTTTTT. The rearrangement joins TRBV29-1 to TRBJ2-2; perhaps D is TRBD1 or TRBD2 (5 bases each). This CDR3 is built from 13 residues. With 7 bases removed from V and 2 bases from J, the gap between germline ends came to 11 bases. From germline, CDR1 is SQVTM and CDR2 ANQGSEA.

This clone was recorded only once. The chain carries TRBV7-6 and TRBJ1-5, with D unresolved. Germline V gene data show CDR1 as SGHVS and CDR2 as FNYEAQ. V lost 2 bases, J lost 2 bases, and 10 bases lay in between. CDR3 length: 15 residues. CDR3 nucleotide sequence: TGTGCCAGCAGCTTACGGGCCGGGGGCAATCAGCCCCAGCATTTT. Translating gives CASSLRAGGNQPQHF. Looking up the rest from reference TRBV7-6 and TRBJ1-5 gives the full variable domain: GAGVSQSPRYKVTKRGQDVALRCDPISGHVSLYWYRQALGQGPEFLTYFNYEAQQDKSGLPNDRFSAERPEGSISTLTIQRTEQRDSAMYRCASSLRAGGNQPQHFGDGTRLSIL.

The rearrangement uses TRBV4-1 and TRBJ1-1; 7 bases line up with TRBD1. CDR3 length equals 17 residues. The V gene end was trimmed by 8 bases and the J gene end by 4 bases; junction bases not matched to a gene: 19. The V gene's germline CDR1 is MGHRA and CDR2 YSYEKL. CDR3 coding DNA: TGCGCCAGCTCTCGGACTGGGCAGGGGGAGAGGGTCACTGAAGCTTTCTTT. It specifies CASSRTGQGERVTEAFF.

The CDR3 loop is CASSRKTEYTEAFF. The CDR3 nucleotides read TGTGCCAGCAGCCGGAAAACAGAGTACACTGAAGCTTTCTTT. The V call is TRBV5-5, the J call TRBJ1-1; the D is unclear. The germline V gene has CDR1 SGHKS and CDR2 YYEKEE (reference sequence). The V and J ends lost 4 bases and 3 bases respectively, with 13 bases between them. The length of the CDR3 is 14 residues.

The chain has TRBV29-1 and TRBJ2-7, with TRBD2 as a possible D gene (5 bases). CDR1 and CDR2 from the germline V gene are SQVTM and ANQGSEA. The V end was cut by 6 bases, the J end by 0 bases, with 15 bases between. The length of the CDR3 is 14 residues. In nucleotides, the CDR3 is TGCAGCGTAACCCTCGGAGGCGACTCCTACGAGCAGTACTTC. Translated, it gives CSVTLGGDSYEQYF.

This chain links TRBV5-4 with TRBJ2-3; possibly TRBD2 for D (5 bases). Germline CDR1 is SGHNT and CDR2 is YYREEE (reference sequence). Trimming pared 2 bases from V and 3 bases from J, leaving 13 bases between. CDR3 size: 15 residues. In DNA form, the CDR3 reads TGTGCCAGCAGCTTCTTTCCTCGCGGGACAGATACGCAGTATTTT. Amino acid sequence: CASSFFPRGTDTQYF.

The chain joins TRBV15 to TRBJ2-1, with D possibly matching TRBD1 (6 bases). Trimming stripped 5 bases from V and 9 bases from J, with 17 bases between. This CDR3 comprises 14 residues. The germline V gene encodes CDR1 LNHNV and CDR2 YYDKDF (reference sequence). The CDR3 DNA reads TGTGCCACCAGCGGGGGCCTCTCTGAGGGTGAGCAGTTCTTC. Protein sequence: CATSGGLSEGEQFF.

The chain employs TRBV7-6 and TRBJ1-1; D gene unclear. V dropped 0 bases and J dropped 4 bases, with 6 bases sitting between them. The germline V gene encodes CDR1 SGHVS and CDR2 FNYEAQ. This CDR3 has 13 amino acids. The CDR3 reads CASSLAPGTEAFF. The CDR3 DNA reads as TGTGCCAGCAGCTTAGCCCCGGGCACTGAAGCTTTCTTT.

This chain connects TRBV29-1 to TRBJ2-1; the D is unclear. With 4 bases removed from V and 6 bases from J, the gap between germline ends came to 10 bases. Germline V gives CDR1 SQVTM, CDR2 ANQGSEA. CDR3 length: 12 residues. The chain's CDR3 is CSVAAESNEQFF. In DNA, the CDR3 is TGCAGCGTTGCGGCAGAGAGCAATGAGCAGTTCTTC.

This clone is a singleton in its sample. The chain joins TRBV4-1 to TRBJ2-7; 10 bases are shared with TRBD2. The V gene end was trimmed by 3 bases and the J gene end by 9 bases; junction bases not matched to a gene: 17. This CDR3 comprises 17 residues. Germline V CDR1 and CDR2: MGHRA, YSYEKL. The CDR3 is CASSQMIAGGPPLSQYF. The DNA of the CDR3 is TGCGCCAGCAGCCAGATGATAGCGGGAGGCCCGCCCCTGTCGCAGTACTTC.

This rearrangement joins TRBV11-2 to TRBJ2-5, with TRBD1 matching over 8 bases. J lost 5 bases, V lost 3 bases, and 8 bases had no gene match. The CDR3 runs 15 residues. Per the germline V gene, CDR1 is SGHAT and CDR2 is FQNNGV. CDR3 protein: CASSFGGQDRETQYF. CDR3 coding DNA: TGTGCCAGCAGCTTTGGGGGACAGGATAGGGAGACCCAGTACTTC.

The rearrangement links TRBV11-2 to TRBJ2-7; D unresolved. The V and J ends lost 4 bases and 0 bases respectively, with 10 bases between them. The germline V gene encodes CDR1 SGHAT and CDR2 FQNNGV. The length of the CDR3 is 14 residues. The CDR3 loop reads CASSSRLNSYEQYF. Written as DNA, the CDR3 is TGTGCCAGCAGCTCGAGACTTAACTCCTACGAGCAGTACTTC.

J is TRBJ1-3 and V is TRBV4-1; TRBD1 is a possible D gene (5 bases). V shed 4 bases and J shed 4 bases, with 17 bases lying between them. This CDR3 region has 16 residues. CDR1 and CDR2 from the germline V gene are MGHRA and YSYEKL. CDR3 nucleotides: TGCGCCAGCAGCCTGTTGGGGCCTGGGACGGGAAACACCATATATTTT. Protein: CASSLLGPGTGNTIYF.